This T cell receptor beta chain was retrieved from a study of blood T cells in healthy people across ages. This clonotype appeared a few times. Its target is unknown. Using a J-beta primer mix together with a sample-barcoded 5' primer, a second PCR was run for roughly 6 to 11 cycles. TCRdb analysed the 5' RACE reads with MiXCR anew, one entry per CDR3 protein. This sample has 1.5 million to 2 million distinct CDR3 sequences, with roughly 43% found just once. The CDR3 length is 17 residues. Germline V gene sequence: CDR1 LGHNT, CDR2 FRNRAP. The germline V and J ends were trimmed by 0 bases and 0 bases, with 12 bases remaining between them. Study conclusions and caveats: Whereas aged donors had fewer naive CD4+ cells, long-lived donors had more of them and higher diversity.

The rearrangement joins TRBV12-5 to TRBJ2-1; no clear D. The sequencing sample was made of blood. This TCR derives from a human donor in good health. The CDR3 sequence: CASGLVPDGSSYNEQFF. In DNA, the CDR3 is TGTGCTAGTGGTTTGGTACCGGACGGTAGCTCCTACAATGAGCAGTTCTTC.